This is a list of T cell receptor beta chains from one sample in a study of shared clonotypes between healthy human individuals. Profiling relied on immunoSEQ multiplex PCR, and the TCRdb table lists in-frame clones only, not all of them. The data hold 450,000 to 500,000 clones, with around 78% observed a single time. The material sequenced was PBMCs. The receptors were sampled from a woman between 35 and 50 years old in good health. Some clones in this sample may be carry-over from other donors' samples. The CDR3 runs from the conserved cysteine through the conserved F or W. Each record gives: clone size, J gene, V gene, D gene, CDR3 DNA, CDR3 protein. The D gene is left open where the match is weak. Where a row states a size, it is once, few, many or the class of an expanded clone; other rows omit it.

abundance: .
j_gene: TRBJ1-2
v_gene: TRBV30
d_gene: .
CDR3nt: TGTGCCTGGACCACCGGGGGGCTCTATGGCTACACCTTC
CDR3aa: CAWTTGGLYGYTF

abundance: .
j_gene: TRBJ1-1
v_gene: TRBV28
d_gene: TRBD1
CDR3nt: TGTGCCAGCACATTTCCCCCAGGGGGGGAAGCTTTCTTT
CDR3aa: CASTFPPGGEAFF

abundance: .
j_gene: TRBJ2-1
v_gene: TRBV7-8
d_gene: .
CDR3nt: TGTGCCAGCAGCTTAGGTCCCCAGTTTTCTGGCAATGAGCAGTTCTTC
CDR3aa: CASSLGPQFSGNEQFF

abundance: .
j_gene: TRBJ2-1
v_gene: TRBV10-3
d_gene: TRBD2
CDR3nt: TGTGCCATCAGTGAGTCGGGGGGGGAACGGTGGAATGAGCAGTTCTTC
CDR3aa: CAISESGGERWNEQFF

abundance: once
j_gene: TRBJ1-2
v_gene: TRBV6-1
d_gene: TRBD1
CDR3nt: TGTGCCAGCAGTGAAGTGGGACAGCCTCGGGGCTACACCTTC
CDR3aa: CASSEVGQPRGYTF

abundance: .
j_gene: TRBJ2-7
v_gene: TRBV28
d_gene: .
CDR3nt: TGTGCCAGCAGTTCCCCAGGGTATAAGCAGTACTTC
CDR3aa: CASSSPGYKQYF

abundance: many
j_gene: TRBJ2-7
v_gene: TRBV4-3
d_gene: TRBD2
CDR3nt: TGCGCCAGCAGCCCCAGCGGGAGCTCCTACGAGCAGTACTTC
CDR3aa: CASSPSGSSYEQYF

abundance: few
j_gene: TRBJ2-1
v_gene: TRBV5-1
d_gene: TRBD2
CDR3nt: TGCGCCAGCAGCTCAGCCGGGACTAGCGGGAATGAGCAGTTCTTC
CDR3aa: CASSSAGTSGNEQFF

abundance: .
j_gene: TRBJ2-7
v_gene: TRBV28
d_gene: .
CDR3nt: TGTGCCAGCAGTTTAAGTCAGGGGACCTACGAGCAGTACTTC
CDR3aa: CASSLSQGTYEQYF

abundance: .
j_gene: TRBJ2-1
v_gene: TRBV4-1
d_gene: TRBD2
CDR3nt: TGCGCCAGCAGCCAAGAGGGCCCGGCTAGCGGGGGACTTAGCTCCTACAATGAGCAGTTCTTC
CDR3aa: CASSQEGPASGGLSSYNEQFF

abundance: .
j_gene: TRBJ2-5
v_gene: TRBV5-1
d_gene: TRBD1
CDR3nt: TGCGCCAGCAGGCGAGGGACAGAAGAGACCCAGTACTTC
CDR3aa: CASRRGTEETQYF

abundance: once
j_gene: TRBJ1-1
v_gene: TRBV2
d_gene: TRBD1
CDR3nt: TGTGCCAGCAGTTCACAGGGGGGTACTGAAGCTTTCTTT
CDR3aa: CASSSQGGTEAFF

abundance: many
j_gene: TRBJ2-7
v_gene: TRBV6-5
d_gene: TRBD1
CDR3nt: TGTGCCAGCAGTTACGGGACAGGGGTCGAGCAGTACTTC
CDR3aa: CASSYGTGVEQYF

abundance: once
j_gene: TRBJ1-2
v_gene: TRBV7-9
d_gene: TRBD1
CDR3nt: TGTGCCAGCAGACAGGGGTGGGATTTCTACACCTTC
CDR3aa: CASRQGWDFYTF

abundance: .
j_gene: TRBJ2-7
v_gene: TRBV2
d_gene: .
CDR3nt: TGTGCCAGCAGTGGACAGGTTTACGAGCAGTACTTC
CDR3aa: CASSGQVYEQYF

abundance: .
j_gene: TRBJ2-2
v_gene: TRBV5-1
d_gene: TRBD2
CDR3nt: TGCGCCAGCAGCCTAAATAGCGGGAGCGGAGGCACCGGGGAGCTGTTTTTT
CDR3aa: CASSLNSGSGGTGELFF

abundance: many
j_gene: TRBJ2-7
v_gene: TRBV4-2
d_gene: TRBD1
CDR3nt: TGTGCCAGCAGCCTCCGACAGGGGCACTACGAGCAGTACTTC
CDR3aa: CASSLRQGHYEQYF

abundance: .
j_gene: TRBJ2-3
v_gene: TRBV2
d_gene: .
CDR3nt: TGTGCCAGCAGTGATACCTTGATCACAGATACGCAGTATTTT
CDR3aa: CASSDTLITDTQYF

abundance: .
j_gene: TRBJ2-7
v_gene: TRBV18
d_gene: .
CDR3nt: TGTGCCAGCTCACCCCCAAACACAATTTACGAGCAGTACTTC
CDR3aa: CASSPPNTIYEQYF

abundance: .
j_gene: TRBJ2-7
v_gene: TRBV2
d_gene: TRBD1
CDR3nt: TGTGCCAGCAGCGAAGGACAGGGGGCGCACGAGCAGTACTTC
CDR3aa: CASSEGQGAHEQYF

abundance: .
j_gene: TRBJ2-7
v_gene: TRBV5-4
d_gene: .
CDR3nt: TGTGCCAGCAGCTCACGGACCGTCCTGCCCCTCGAGCAGTACTTC
CDR3aa: CASSSRTVLPLEQYF

abundance: .
j_gene: TRBJ2-3
v_gene: TRBV18
d_gene: .
CDR3nt: TGTGCCAGCTCACCACCCGTGGGTAGCGGCAACACAGATACGCAGTATTTT
CDR3aa: CASSPPVGSGNTDTQYF

abundance: .
j_gene: TRBJ2-1
v_gene: TRBV4-2
d_gene: .
CDR3nt: TGTGCCAGCAGCCAAGAGGGTGGCAGGGCAGCCTACAATGAGCAGTTCTTC
CDR3aa: CASSQEGGRAAYNEQFF

abundance: once
j_gene: TRBJ1-2
v_gene: TRBV9
d_gene: TRBD1
CDR3nt: TGTGCCAGCAGCGCCAGGACAGGGGGCTTCTATGGCTACACCTTC
CDR3aa: CASSARTGGFYGYTF

abundance: .
j_gene: TRBJ1-1
v_gene: TRBV2
d_gene: .
CDR3nt: TGTGCCAGCAGTAATTGGGTCCTGAACACTGAAGCTTTCTTT
CDR3aa: CASSNWVLNTEAFF

abundance: once
j_gene: TRBJ2-7
v_gene: TRBV7-2
d_gene: .
CDR3nt: TGTGCCAGCAGCCTATCTCCGAACTACGAGCAGTACTTC
CDR3aa: CASSLSPNYEQYF

abundance: once
j_gene: TRBJ1-5
v_gene: TRBV27
d_gene: .
CDR3nt: TGTGCCAGCAGTAAAGGAGGCGGGCAGCCCCAGCATTTT
CDR3aa: CASSKGGGQPQHF